This paragraph covers one T cell receptor (beta chain) sequence. The target antigen is unknown. TCRdb itself ran the reads through MiXCR, one entry per CDR3 protein. This sample has 830,000 or so distinct CDR3 sequences, with 30% to 35% found just once. The data originate from a study of T cell repertoires in cytomegalovirus infection. Study at large: CMV infection plus the matching HLA type was flagged by public TCR beta signatures.

This CDR3 is built from 16 residues. Germline CDR1 and CDR2: KGHDR and SFDVKD. Trimming removed 7 bases from V and 2 bases from J, with 18 bases in between. The sequence was collected from a human donor in good health (CMV status not recorded). Some clones in this sample may be carry-over from other donors' samples. Material: cultured CD8+ T cells from PBMCs, obtained from culture after CMV antigen stimulation. The V and J genes are TRBV24-1 and TRBJ2-3, with a tentative D call TRBD1 (5 bases). The CDR3 DNA sequence: TGTGCCACCAGCGACGTAACAGGAGCTTACACAGATACGCAGTATTTT. This sequence encodes CATSDVTGAYTDTQYF.